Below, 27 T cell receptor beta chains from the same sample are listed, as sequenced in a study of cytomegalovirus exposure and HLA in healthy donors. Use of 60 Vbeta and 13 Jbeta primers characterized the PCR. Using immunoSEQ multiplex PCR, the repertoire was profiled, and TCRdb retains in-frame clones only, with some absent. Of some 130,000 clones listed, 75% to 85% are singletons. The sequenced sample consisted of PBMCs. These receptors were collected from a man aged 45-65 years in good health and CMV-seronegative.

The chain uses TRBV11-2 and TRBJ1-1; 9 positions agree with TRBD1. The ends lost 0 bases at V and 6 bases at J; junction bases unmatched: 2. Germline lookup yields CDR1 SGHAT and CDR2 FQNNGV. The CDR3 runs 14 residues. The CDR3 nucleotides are TGTGCCAGCAGCTTAGAGGGGACAGGGTCTGAAGCTTTCTTT. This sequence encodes CASSLEGTGSEAFF.

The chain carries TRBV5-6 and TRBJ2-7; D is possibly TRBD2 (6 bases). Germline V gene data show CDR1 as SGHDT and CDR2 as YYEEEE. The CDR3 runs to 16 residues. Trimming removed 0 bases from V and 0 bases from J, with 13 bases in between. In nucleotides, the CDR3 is TGTGCCAGCAGCTTGGGGGGAGGTGGGAGCTCCTACGAGCAGTACTTC. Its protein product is CASSLGGGGSSYEQYF.

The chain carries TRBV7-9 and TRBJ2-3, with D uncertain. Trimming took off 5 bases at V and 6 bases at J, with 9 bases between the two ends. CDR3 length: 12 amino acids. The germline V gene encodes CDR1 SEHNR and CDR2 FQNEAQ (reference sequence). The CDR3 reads CASSPVGDTQYF. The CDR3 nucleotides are TGTGCCAGCAGCCCCGTCGGGGATACGCAGTATTTT. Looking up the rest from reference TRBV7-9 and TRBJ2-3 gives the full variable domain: DTGVSQNPRHKITKRGQNVTFRCDPISEHNRLYWYRQTLGQGPEFLTYFQNEAQLEKSRLLSDRFSAERPKGSFSTLEIQRTEQGDSAMYLCASSPVGDTQYFGPGTRLTVL.

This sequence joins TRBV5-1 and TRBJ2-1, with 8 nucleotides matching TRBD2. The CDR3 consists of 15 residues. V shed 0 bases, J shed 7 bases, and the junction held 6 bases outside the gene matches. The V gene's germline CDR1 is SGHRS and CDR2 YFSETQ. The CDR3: CASSLGAGVGNEQFF. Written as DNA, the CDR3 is TGCGCCAGCAGCTTGGGAGCGGGGGTGGGTAATGAGCAGTTCTTC.

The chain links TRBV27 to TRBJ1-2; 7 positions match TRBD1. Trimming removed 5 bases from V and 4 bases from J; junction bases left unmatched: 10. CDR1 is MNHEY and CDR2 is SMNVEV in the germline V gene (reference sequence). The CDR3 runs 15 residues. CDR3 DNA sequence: TGTGCCAGCAGTCCGATAGACGGGACAGCCTATGGCTACACCTTC. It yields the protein CASSPIDGTAYGYTF.

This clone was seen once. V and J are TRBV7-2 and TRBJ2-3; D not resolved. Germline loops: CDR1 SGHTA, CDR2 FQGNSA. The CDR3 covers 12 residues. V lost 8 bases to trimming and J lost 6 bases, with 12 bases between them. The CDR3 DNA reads TGTGCCAGCTCCGTTGACATCGATACGCAGTATTTT. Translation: CASSVDIDTQYF.

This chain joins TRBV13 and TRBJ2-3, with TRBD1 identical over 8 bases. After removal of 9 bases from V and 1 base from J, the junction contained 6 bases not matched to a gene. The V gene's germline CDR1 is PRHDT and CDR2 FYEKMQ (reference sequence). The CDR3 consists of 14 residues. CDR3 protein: CASASRGRTDTQYF. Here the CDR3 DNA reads TGTGCCAGTGCTAGCAGGGGGCGCACAGATACGCAGTATTTT.

CDR3 sequence reads: CAWAGDRGFRDTEAFF. In DNA, the CDR3 is TGTGCCTGGGCTGGAGACCGGGGTTTCCGTGACACTGAAGCTTTCTTT. The rearrangement uses TRBV30 and TRBJ1-1, with no clear D. Trimming removed 5 bases at V and 3 bases at J, with 22 bases between. This CDR3 region has 16 residues. Per the germline V gene, CDR1 is GTSNPN and CDR2 is SVGIG (reference sequence).

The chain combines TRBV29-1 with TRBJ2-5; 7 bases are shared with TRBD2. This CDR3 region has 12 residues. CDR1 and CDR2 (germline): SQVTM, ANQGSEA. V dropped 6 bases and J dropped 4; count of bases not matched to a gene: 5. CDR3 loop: CSVERGGETQYF. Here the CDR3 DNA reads TGCAGCGTCGAGCGCGGGGGAGAGACCCAGTACTTC.

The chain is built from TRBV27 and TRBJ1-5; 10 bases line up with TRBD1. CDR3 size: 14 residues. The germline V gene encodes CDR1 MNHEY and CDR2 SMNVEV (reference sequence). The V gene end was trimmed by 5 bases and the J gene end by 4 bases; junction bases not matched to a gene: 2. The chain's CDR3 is CASSRQGANQPQHF. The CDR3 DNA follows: TGTGCCAGCAGTCGACAGGGGGCTAATCAGCCCCAGCATTTT.

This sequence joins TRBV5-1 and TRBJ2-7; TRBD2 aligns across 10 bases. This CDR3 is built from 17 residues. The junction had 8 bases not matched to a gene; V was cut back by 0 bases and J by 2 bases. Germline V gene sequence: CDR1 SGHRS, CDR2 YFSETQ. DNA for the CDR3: TGCGCCAGCAGCTTGGCGCCTAGCGGGAGCTACCCCTACGAGCAGTACTTC. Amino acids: CASSLAPSGSYPYEQYF.

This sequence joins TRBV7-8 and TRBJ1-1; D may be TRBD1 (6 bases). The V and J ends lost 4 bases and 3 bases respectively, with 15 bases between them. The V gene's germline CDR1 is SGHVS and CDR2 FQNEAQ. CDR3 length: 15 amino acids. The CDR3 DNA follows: TGTGCCAGCAGCTCCACCCAGGGGTATGACACTGAAGCTTTCTTT. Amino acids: CASSSTQGYDTEAFF.

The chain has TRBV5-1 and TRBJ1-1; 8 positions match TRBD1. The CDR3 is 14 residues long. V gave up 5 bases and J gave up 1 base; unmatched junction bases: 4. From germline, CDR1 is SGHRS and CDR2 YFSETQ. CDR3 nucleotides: TGCGCCAGCAGACCAGGGACAGGGAACACTGAAGCTTTCTTT. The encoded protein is CASRPGTGNTEAFF.

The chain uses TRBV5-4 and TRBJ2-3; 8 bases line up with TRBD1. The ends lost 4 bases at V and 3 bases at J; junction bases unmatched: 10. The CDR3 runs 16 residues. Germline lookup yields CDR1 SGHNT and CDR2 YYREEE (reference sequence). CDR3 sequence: CASSPTGGKVTDTQYF. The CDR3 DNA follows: TGTGCCAGCAGCCCAACAGGGGGTAAGGTGACAGATACGCAGTATTTT.

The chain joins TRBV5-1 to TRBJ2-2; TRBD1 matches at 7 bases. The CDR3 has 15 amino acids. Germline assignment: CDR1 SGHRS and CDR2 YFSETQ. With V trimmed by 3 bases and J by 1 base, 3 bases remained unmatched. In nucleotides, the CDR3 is TGCGCCAGCAGCTGGGGGACAGTGAACACCGGGGAGCTGTTTTTT. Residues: CASSWGTVNTGELFF.

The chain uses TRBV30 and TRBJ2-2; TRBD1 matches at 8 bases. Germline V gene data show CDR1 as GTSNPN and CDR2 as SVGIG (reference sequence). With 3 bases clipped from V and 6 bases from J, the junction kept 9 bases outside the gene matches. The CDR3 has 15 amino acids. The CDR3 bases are TGTGCCTGGAGCACCGGGACAGGAGGCGCCGGGGAGCTGTTTTTT. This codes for CAWSTGTGGAGELFF.

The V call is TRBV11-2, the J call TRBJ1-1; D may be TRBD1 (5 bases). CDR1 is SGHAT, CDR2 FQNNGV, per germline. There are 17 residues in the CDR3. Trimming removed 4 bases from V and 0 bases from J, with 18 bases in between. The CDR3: CASSSQYGQGVNTEAFF. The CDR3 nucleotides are TGTGCCAGCAGCTCGCAATACGGGCAGGGTGTGAACACTGAAGCTTTCTTT.

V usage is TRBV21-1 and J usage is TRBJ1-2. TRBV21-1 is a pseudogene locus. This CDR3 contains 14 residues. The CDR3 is CASSNPGGDYGYTF. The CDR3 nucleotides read TGTGCCAGCAGCAACCCCGGGGGGGATTATGGCTACACCTTC.

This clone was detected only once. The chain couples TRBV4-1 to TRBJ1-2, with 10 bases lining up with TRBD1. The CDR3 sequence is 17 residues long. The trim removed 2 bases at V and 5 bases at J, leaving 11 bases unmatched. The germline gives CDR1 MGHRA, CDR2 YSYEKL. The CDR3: CASSQPIPGTGVYGYTF. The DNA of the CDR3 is TGCGCCAGCAGCCAACCAATTCCCGGGACAGGGGTTTATGGCTACACCTTC.

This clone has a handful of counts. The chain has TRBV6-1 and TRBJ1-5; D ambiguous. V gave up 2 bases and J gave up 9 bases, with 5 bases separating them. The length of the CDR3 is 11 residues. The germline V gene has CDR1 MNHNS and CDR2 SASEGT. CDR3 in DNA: TGTGCCAGCAGTGAAAACAGGCCCCAGCATTTT. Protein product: CASSENRPQHF.

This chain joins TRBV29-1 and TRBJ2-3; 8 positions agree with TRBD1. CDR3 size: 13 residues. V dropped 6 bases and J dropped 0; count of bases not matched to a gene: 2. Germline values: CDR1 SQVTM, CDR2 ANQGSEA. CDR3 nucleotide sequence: TGCAGCGTGGGACAGGCTAGCACAGATACGCAGTATTTT. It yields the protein CSVGQASTDTQYF.

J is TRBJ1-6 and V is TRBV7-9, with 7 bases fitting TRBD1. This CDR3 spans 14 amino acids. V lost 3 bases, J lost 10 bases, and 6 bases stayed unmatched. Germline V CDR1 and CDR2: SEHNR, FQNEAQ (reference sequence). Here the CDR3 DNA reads TGTGCCAGCAGCTTTACAGGGGAGCGCTCACCCCTCCACTTT. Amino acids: CASSFTGERSPLHF.

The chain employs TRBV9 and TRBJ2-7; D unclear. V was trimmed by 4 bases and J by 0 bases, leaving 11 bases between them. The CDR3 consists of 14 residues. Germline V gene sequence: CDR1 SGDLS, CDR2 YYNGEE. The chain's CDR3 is CASSPGQSSYEQYF. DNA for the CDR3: TGTGCCAGCAGCCCCGGTCAATCCTCCTACGAGCAGTACTTC.

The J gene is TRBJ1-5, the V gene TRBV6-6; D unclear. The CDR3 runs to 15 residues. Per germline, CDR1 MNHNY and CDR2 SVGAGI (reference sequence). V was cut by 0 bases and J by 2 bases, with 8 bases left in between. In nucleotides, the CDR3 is TGTGCCAGCAGTTACTCGTTGAGCGGCAATCAGCCCCAGCATTTT. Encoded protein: CASSYSLSGNQPQHF.

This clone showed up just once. Here the CDR3 reads CSVDETGNDEQYF. In DNA, the CDR3 is TGCAGCGTTGATGAGACAGGGAACGACGAGCAGTACTTC. The V and J genes are TRBV29-1 and TRBJ2-7, with 7 bases aligning to TRBD1. CDR3 length: 13 amino acids. The germline CDR1 and CDR2 sequences are SQVTM and ANQGSEA. The V segment lost 3 bases and the J segment 5 bases; nucleotides outside the gene matches: 7.

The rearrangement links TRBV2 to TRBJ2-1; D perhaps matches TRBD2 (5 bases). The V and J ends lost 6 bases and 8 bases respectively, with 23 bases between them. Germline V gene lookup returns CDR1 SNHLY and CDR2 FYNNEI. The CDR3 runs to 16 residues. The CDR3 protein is CASRTSSSPSQDEQFF. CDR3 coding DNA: TGTGCCAGCAGGACTTCTAGCTCACCTAGCCAGGATGAGCAGTTCTTC.

Written as DNA, the CDR3 is TGCAGCGTTGGAGACCCGGACAGGCTTGAAGAGACCCAGTACTTC. This translates into CSVGDPDRLEETQYF. This sequence joins TRBV29-1 and TRBJ2-5, with 7 bases aligning to TRBD1. This CDR3 has 15 amino acids. Trimming took 4 bases from V and 3 from J; bases not matched to a gene: 11. Germline CDR1 is SQVTM and CDR2 is ANQGSEA.